One T cell receptor beta chain is described in this entry. This record comes from a study of blood T cell repertoires in COVID-19. The overall study: Acute and convalescent COVID-19 specimens originated in the United States, Italy and Spain. In each case, the material was cDNA or gDNA derived from T cells, B-cell-depleted T cells, or PBMCs.

The CDR3 totals 16 residues. Between the trimmed V and J ends, which lost 7 bases and 2 bases, there was a span of 20 bases. Looked up from germline, CDR1 is SGDLS and CDR2 is YYNGEE. Per the original methods: Amplifying reference gene primers gave estimates of nucleated cell counts. Libraries were prepared by immunoSEQ multiplex PCR; TCRdb keeps only in-frame clonotypes and omits some of them. The DNA was the basis for D and trimming; V, J and clone size are from that table. Seen here are 170,000 or so clones, approximately 86% observed once, and the top ten hold around 2.7%. Material: peripheral blood. This chain links TRBV9 with TRBJ2-3, with D tentatively TRBD2 (7 bases). The origin of this receptor is a man aged 35 to 55 with active or convalescent COVID-19. The CDR3 loop is CASCRHVGGATDTQYF. The CDR3 DNA sequence: TGTGCCAGCTGCCGCCACGTGGGGGGGGCCACAGATACGCAGTATTTT.